The present entry profiles one TCR beta chain with its context. Its cognate antigen is unknown. The sample comes from a study of a mutant IDH1 vaccine in newly diagnosed glioma. At the level of the study: Patients came in for eight vaccinations, in weeks 1, 3, 5, 7, 11, 15, 19 and 23. Findings and caveats of the study: In approximately 93% of patients, immune responses induced by the vaccine occurred.

TCRdb's copy holds only in-frame clones and misses some; the assay was immunoSEQ multiplex PCR. The sample consists of under 150,000 clones, roughly 90% of them appearing once. The CDR3 sequence is 11 residues long. From germline, CDR1 is LNHDA and CDR2 SQIVND (reference sequence). Trimming left V 4 bases short and J 2 bases short, with 2 bases between. The time point: week 11, during vaccination. Vaccine doses each comprised 300 ug of mutant IDH1 20-mer peptide, with topical imiquimod. The chain joins TRBV19 to TRBJ1-2; D gene unclear. The material was PBMCs, obtained from a glioma patient whose treatment included an IDH1 peptide vaccine. This receptor was identified in a woman in her forties or fifties with glioma. The CDR3 DNA reads TGTGCCAGTAGTAGGAACTATGGCTACACCTTC. Its translation is CASSRNYGYTF.